The following is a T cell receptor beta chain sequence with its context. What it binds is unknown. This record comes from a study of T-cell reconstitution after alpha-beta-depleted transplantation in children. Regarding the study as a whole: For some patients, TCRbeta diversity was high at day 60 because of recipient T cells and thymic progenitors that survived. T cells produced anew were the main source of T-cell counts and diversity one year after transplant. Several hundred expanded graft clones reportedly were the source of alpha-beta T cells about two months after transplant.

V lost 0 bases and J 3 bases, leaving 12 bases between the germline ends. Looked up from germline, CDR1 is SGHTA and CDR2 is FQGTGA. The CDR3 is made up of 16 amino acids. Preparation of the TCRbeta library used unique molecular identifiers. Via MiXCR, TCRdb re-called the PCR reads, giving one row per CDR3 protein. The sample lists 95,000 to 150,000 distinct CDR3 sequences; 20% to 25% were seen once. Material: PBMCs, mostly from graft donor cells, obtained 180 days after TCRalphabeta/CD19-depleted stem cell transplant. This TCR was sampled from a male patient aged 2-15 years who had a stem cell transplant for chronic granulomatous disease, so the T cells may come from the graft donor. This chain uses TRBV7-3 with TRBJ2-1; TRBD2 is a possible D gene (6 bases). CDR3 coding DNA: TGTGCCAGCAGCTTAACCCAAGCGGGCGGCTACAATGAGCAGTTCTTC. As protein: CASSLTQAGGYNEQFF.